This T cell receptor beta chain was identified in a study of CD8+CD57+ T cells in acquired aplastic anemia. Study context: Sorted CD4+ and CD8+ cells yielded DNA averaging about 3.1 ug. As sequenced from healthy donors, CD4+ cells averaged around 10 million reads. Study observations and caveats: Any difference that existed in CD8+ Simpson's diversity between patients and controls was not significant.

Genomic DNA, the template, was used for profiling of the TCR beta VDJ and CDR3. TCRdb reanalysed the reads using MiXCR and keeps one entry per CDR3 protein. The sample has hundreds of thousands of distinct CDR3 sequences; approximately 70% are singletons. This CDR3 is built from 15 residues. Per the germline V gene, CDR1 is PRHDT and CDR2 is FYEKMQ (reference sequence). V shed 6 bases and J shed 2 bases, with 17 bases lying between them. Turning to this clonotype: Its matching antigen is unknown.

Sample: sorted CD4+, CD8+, or CD8+CD57+ T cells (not recorded which) from PBMCs. This sequence joins TRBV13 and TRBJ2-7, with D possibly matching TRBD2 (6 bases). The receptor was derived from a human donor in good health, serving as a control. CDR3 nucleotide sequence: TGTGCCAGCAGGGGGGGTGGACCACGCCCCTACGAGCAGTACTTC. Amino acid sequence: CASRGGGPRPYEQYF.